This TCR beta chain was captured by sequencing in a study of blood T cell repertoires in COVID-19. V was clipped by 5 bases and J by 1 base, with 15 bases between them. The CDR3 is made up of 15 amino acids. Germline V gives CDR1 SGHRS, CDR2 YFSETQ. Libraries were prepared by immunoSEQ multiplex PCR; TCRdb keeps only in-frame clonotypes and omits some of them. In the table there are approximately 300,000 clones, 90% of which are singletons. The sequencing sample was made of PBMCs or T cells enriched from blood (not recorded which). The TCR comes from a woman aged 25-40 years who had been exposed to COVID-19. The V call is TRBV5-1, the J call TRBJ1-2; unclear D gene. The CDR3 here is CASRERGLRNYGYTF. CDR3 coding DNA: TGCGCCAGCAGGGAACGGGGTCTGCGTAACTATGGCTACACCTTC.